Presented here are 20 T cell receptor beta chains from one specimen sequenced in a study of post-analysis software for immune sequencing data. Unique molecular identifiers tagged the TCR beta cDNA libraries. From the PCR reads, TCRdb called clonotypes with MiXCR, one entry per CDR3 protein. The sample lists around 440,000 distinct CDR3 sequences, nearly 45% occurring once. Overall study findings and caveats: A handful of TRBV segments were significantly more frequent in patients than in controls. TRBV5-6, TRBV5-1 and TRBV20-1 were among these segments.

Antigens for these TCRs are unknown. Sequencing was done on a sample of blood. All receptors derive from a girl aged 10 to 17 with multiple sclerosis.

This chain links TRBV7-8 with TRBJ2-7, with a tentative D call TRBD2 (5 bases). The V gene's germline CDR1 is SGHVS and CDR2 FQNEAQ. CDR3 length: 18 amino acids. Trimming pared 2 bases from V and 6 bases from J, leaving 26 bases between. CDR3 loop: CASSLSQPGGPTTAEQYF. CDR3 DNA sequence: TGTGCCAGCAGCTTATCTCAGCCAGGAGGACCCACCACTGCCGAGCAGTACTTC.

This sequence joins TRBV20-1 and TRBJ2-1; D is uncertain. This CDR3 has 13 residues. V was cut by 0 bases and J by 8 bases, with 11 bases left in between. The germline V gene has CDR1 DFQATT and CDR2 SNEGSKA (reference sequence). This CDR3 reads CSARDRAAHEQFF. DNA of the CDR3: TGCAGTGCTAGAGATCGGGCGGCCCATGAGCAGTTCTTC.

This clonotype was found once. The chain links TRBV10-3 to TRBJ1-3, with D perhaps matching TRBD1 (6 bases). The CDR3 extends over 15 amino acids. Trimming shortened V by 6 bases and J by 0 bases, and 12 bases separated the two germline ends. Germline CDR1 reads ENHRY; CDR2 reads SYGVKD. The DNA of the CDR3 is TGTGCCATCAGAGCCACAGGGAGCTCTGGAAACACCATATATTTT. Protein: CAIRATGSSGNTIYF.

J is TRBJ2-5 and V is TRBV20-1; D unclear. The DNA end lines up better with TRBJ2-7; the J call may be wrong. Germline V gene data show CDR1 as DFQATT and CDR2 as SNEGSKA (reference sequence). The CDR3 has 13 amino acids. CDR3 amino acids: CSARTGFTYEQYF. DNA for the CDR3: TGCAGTGCTAGGACTGGCTTTACATACGAGCAGTACTTC.

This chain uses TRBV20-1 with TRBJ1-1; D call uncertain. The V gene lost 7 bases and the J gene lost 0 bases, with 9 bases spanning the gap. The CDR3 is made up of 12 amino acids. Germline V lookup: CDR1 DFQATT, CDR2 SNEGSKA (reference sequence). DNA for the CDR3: TGCAGTGTGAATTGGATGAACACTGAAGCTTTCTTT. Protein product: CSVNWMNTEAFF.

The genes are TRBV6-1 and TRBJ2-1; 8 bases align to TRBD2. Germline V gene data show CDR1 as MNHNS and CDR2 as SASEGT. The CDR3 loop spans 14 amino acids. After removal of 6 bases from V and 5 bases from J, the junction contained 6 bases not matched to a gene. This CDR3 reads CASRRLAYDNEQFF. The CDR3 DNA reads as TGTGCCAGCAGGAGACTAGCGTATGACAATGAGCAGTTCTTC.

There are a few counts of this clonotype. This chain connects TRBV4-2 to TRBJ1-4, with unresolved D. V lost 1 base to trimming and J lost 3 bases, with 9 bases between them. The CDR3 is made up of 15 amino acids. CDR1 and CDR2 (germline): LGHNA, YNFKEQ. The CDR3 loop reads CASSQVGLSNEKLFF. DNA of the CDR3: TGTGCCAGCAGCCAAGTTGGCCTTTCTAATGAAAAACTGTTTTTT.

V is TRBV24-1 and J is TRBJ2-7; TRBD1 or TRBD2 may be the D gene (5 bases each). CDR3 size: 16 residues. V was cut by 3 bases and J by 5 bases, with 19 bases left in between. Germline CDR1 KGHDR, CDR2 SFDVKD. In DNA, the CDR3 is TGTGCCACCAGTGATAGCCGGGACCGCGATCCCGACGAGCAGTACTTC. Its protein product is CATSDSRDRDPDEQYF.

The DNA for the CDR3 is TGCGCCAGCAGCCGTGAGAGCGGAGAGACCCAGTACTTC. Translation: CASSRESGETQYF. The chain employs TRBV5-1 and TRBJ2-5; a possible D gene is TRBD2 (5 bases). The CDR3 length is 13 residues. CDR1 is SGHRS, CDR2 YFSETQ, per germline. The ends were cut back, 4 bases at V and 4 bases at J, with 11 bases in the middle.

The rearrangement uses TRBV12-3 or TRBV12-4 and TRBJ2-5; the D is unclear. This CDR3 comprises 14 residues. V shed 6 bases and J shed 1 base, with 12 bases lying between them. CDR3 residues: CASRMASGQETQYF. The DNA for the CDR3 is TGTGCCAGCAGGATGGCATCGGGCCAAGAGACCCAGTACTTC.

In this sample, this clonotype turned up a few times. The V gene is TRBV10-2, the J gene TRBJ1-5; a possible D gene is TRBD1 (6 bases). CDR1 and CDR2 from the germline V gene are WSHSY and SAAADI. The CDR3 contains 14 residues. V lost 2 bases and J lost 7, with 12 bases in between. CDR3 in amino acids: CASSETGRQQPQHF. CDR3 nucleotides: TGCGCCAGCAGTGAGACAGGGAGGCAACAGCCCCAGCATTTT.

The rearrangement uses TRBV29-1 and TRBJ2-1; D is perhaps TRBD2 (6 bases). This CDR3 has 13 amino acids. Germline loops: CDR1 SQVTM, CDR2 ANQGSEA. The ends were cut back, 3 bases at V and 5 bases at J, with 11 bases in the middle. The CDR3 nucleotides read TGCAGCGTTGATGCAAGCGGGCACAATGAGCAGTTCTTC. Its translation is CSVDASGHNEQFF.

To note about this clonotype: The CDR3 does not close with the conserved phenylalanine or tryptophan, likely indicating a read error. CDR3 sequence (DNA): TGTGCCAGCAGTCCTCCGGGACTCACGTCCTACGAGCAGTACTGC. Encoded protein: CASSPPGLTSYEQYC. The chain employs TRBV12-3 or TRBV12-4 and TRBJ2-7, with D perhaps matching TRBD2 (6 bases). Trimming took off 5 bases at V and 1 base at J, with 15 bases between the two ends. The CDR3 spans 15 residues.

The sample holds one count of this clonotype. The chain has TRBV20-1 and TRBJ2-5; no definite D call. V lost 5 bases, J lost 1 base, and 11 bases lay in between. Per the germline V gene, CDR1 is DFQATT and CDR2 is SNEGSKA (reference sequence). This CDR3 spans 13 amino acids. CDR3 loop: CSAGKASQETQYF. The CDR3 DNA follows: TGCAGTGCTGGAAAGGCAAGCCAAGAGACCCAGTACTTC.

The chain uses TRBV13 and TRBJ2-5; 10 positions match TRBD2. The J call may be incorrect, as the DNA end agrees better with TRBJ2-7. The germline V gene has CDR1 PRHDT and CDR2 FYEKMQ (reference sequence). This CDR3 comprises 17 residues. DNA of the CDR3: TGTGCCAGCAGCTTAGGCCTAAGCGGGAGGGCCGACCACGAGCAGTACTTC. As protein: CASSLGLSGRADHEQYF.

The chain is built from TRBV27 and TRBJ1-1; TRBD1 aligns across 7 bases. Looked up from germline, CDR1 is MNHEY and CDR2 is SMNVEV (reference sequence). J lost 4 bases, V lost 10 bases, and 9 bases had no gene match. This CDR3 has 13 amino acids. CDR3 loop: CATGQVSGTEAFF. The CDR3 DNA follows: TGTGCCACAGGACAGGTGTCGGGCACTGAAGCTTTCTTT.

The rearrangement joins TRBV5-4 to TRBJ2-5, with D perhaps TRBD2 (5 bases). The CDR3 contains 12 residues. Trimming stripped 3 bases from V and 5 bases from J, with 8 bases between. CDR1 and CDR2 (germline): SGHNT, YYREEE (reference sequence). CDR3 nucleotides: TGTGCCAGCAGCTCGGGGTCGGAGACCCAGTACTTC. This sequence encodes CASSSGSETQYF. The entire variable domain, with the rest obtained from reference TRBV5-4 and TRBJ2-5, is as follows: ETGVTQSPTHLIKTRGQQVTLRCSSQSGHNTVSWYQQALGQGPQFIFQYYREEENGRGNFPPRFSGLQFPNYSSELNVNALELDDSALYLCASSSGSETQYFGPGTRLLVL.

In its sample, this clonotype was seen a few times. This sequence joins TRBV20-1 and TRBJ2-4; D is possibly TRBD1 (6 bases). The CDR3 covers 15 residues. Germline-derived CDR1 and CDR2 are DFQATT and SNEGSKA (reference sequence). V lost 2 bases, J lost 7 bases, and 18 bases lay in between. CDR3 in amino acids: CSARPYLGGNNIQYF. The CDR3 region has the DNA TGCAGTGCTAGACCATACCTAGGGGGTAATAACATTCAGTACTTC.

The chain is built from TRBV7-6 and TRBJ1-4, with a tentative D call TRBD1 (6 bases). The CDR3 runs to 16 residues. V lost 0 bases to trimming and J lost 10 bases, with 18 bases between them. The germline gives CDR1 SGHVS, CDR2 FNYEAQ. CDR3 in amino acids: CASSLALAGVGAKLFF. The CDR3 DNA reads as TGTGCCAGCAGCTTAGCATTGGCAGGGGTTGGGGCAAAACTGTTTTTT. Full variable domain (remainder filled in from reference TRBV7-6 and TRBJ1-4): GAGVSQSPRYKVTKRGQDVALRCDPISGHVSLYWYRQALGQGPEFLTYFNYEAQQDKSGLPNDRFSAERPEGSISTLTIQRTEQRDSAMYRCASSLALAGVGAKLFFGSGTQLSVL.

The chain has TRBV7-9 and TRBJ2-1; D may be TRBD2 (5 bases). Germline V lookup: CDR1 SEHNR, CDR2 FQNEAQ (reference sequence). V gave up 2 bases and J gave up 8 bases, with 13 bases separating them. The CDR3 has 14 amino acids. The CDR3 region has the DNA TGTGCCAGCAGCTTAAGTAGCGTCTTGGATGAGCAGTTCTTC. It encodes CASSLSSVLDEQFF.